This TCR beta chain was captured in a study of blood T cell repertoires in COVID-19. Measured with immunoSEQ multiplex PCR; TCRdb has only the in-frame clones, and not every one. The repertoire holds around 60,000 clones, with just under 75% as singletons. Unmatched junction bases numbered 10, after V lost 6 bases and J lost 9 bases. The CDR3 contains 16 residues. Per the germline V gene, CDR1 is ENHRY and CDR2 is SYGVKD. The sample taken for sequencing was peripheral blood. The receptor comes from a woman aged 65 to 85 with COVID-19, enrolled during active disease. The rearrangement uses TRBV10-3 and TRBJ2-1, with TRBD2 matching 14 bases. The CDR3 region is CAISPGTSGSSSEQFF. The CDR3 DNA sequence: TGTGCCATCAGCCCCGGGACTAGCGGGAGTAGCAGTGAGCAGTTCTTC.